The sequence of this TCR beta chain was determined in a study of T cell repertoires in ileal Crohn's disease. CDR1 is SEHNR, CDR2 FQNEAQ, per germline (reference sequence). The CDR3 totals 13 residues. V was pared by 6 bases and J by 6 bases, with 14 bases between. In this sample, this clone turned up once. TCRdb keeps only in-frame clones here, not all; method: immunoSEQ multiplex PCR. Seen here are about 5,400 clones, roughly 82% observed once, and the top ten hold 20% to 25%. Time point indicated: inflamed ileum from the surgical specimen. Sequencing was carried out using ileal tissue. The TCR was taken from an adult with Crohn's disease. This chain joins TRBV7-9 and TRBJ1-1, with D possibly matching TRBD1 (5 bases). The CDR3 spells CASRSGGEAEAFF. The CDR3, as DNA: TGTGCCAGCAGGTCAGGAGGGGAAGCTGAAGCTTTCTTT.